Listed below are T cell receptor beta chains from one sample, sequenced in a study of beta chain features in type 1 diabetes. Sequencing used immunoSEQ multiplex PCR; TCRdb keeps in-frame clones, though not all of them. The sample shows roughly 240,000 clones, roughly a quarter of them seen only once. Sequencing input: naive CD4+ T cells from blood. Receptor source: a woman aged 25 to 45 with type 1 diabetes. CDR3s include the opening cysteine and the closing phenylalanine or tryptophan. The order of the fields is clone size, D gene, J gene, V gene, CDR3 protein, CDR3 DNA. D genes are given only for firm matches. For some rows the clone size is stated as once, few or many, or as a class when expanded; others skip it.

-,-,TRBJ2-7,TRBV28,CASSLSQRGYEQYF,TGTGCCAGCAGTTTATCCCAAAGGGGCTACGAGCAGTACTTC
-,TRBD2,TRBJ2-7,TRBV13,CASSAPWREGPSYEQYF,TGTGCCAGCAGCGCCCCGTGGCGGGAGGGCCCCTCCTACGAGCAGTACTTC
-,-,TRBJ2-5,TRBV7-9,CASSLIVQETQYF,TGTGCCAGCAGCTTAATAGTACAAGAGACCCAGTACTTC
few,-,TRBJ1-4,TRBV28,CATLGAAATNEKLFF,TGTGCCACCCTGGGAGCGGCCGCAACTAATGAAAAACTGTTTTTT
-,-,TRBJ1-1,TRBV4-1,CASSQVQVGTEAFF,TGCGCCAGCAGCCAAGTCCAGGTCGGCACTGAAGCTTTCTTT
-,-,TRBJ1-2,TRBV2,CASRILIRGGYTF,TGTGCCAGCAGGATACTGATCCGAGGTGGCTACACCTTC
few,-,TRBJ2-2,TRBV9,CASSVWSVNTGELFF,TGTGCCAGCAGCGTTTGGAGTGTGAACACCGGGGAGCTGTTTTTT
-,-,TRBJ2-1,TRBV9,CASSVTGSAYNEQFF,TGTGCCAGCAGCGTAACCGGGAGTGCCTACAATGAGCAGTTCTTC
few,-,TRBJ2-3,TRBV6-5,CASSYSRQEADTQYF,TGTGCCAGCAGTTACTCGAGGCAGGAGGCAGATACGCAGTATTTT
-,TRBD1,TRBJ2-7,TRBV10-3,CAISGIGQGDNSYEQYF,TGTGCCATCAGTGGAATAGGACAGGGGGATAACTCCTACGAGCAGTACTTC
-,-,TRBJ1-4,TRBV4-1,CASSQIGGKLFF,TGCGCCAGCAGCCAAATAGGGGGAAAACTGTTTTTT
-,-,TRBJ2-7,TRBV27,CASSQKTGYEQYF,TGTGCCAGCAGTCAGAAAACAGGCTACGAGCAGTACTTC
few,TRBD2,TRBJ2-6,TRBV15,CATSRGLAGASGANVLTF,TGTGCCACCAGCAGAGGACTAGCGGGAGCATCTGGGGCCAACGTCCTGACTTTC
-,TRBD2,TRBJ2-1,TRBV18,CASSSLAGPYNEQFF,TGTGCCAGCTCATCTTTAGCGGGGCCCTACAATGAGCAGTTCTTC
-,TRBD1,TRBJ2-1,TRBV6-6,CASRLQGFGEQFF,TGTGCCAGCAGGCTACAGGGGTTCGGTGAGCAGTTCTTC
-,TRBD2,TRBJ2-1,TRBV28,CASHSGRLNEQFF,TGTGCCAGTCATAGCGGGAGGCTAAATGAGCAGTTCTTC
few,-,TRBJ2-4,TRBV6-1,CASSGLSLHSKNIQYF,TGTGCCAGCAGTGGTCTTAGCCTCCACTCCAAAAACATTCAGTACTTC
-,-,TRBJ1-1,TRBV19,CASISGAEAFF,TGTGCCAGTATCAGCGGGGCTGAAGCTTTCTTT
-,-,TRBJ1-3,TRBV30,CAHSDRTRGNTIYF,TGTGCTCATTCCGACAGGACGAGAGGAAACACCATATATTTT
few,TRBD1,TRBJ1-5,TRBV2,CASMGQSNQPQHF,TGTGCCAGCATGGGACAGAGCAATCAGCCCCAGCATTTT
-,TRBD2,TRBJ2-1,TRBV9,CASSVGSGPYNEQFF,TGTGCCAGCAGCGTAGGTAGCGGGCCCTACAATGAGCAGTTCTTC
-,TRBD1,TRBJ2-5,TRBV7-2,CASSRSTGPQETQYF,TGTGCCAGCAGCCGATCGACAGGGCCGCAAGAGACCCAGTACTTC
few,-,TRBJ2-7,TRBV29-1,CSVGGRTTWEQYF,TGCAGCGTTGGTGGGAGGACCACTTGGGAGCAGTACTTC